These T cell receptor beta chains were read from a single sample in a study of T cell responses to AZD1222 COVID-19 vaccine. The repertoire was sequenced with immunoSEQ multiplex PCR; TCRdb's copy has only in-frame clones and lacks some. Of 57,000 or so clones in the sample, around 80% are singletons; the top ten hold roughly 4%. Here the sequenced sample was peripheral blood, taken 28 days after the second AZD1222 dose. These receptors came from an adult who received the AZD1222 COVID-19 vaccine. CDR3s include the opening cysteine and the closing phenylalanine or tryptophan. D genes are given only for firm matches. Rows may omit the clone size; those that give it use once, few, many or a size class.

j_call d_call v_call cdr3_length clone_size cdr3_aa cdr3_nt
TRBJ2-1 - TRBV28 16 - CASSLPTTSSYNEQFF TGTGCCAGCAGCCTCCCGACAACTAGCTCCTACAATGAGCAGTTCTTC
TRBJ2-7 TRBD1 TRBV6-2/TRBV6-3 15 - CASSSSGTGNYEQYF TGTGCCAGCAGTTCCTCCGGGACAGGGAATTACGAGCAGTACTTC
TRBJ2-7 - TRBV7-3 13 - CASSLFRGYEQYF TGTGCCAGCAGCTTATTCCGGGGTTACGAGCAGTACTTC
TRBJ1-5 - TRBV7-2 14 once CASSSQGSNQPQHF TGTGCCAGCAGCTCCCAGGGGAGCAATCAGCCCCAGCATTTT
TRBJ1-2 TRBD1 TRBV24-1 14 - CATSDSQGPYGYTF TGTGCCACCAGTGACTCACAGGGGCCGTATGGCTACACCTTC
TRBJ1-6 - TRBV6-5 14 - CASSYALGGSPLHF TGTGCCAGCAGTTACGCTCTGGGTGGCTCACCCCTCCACTTT
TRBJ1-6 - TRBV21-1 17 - CASSTRPFRVPNSPLHF TGTGCCAGCAGCACACGACCTTTCCGGGTTCCAAATTCACCCCTCCACTTT
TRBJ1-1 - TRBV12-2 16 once CASRLRGDRARTEAFF TGTGCAAGTCGCTTAAGGGGGGACAGGGCCCGTACTGAAGCTTTCTTT
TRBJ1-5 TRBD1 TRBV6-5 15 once CASSYSGQGNQPQHF TGTGCCAGCAGTTACTCGGGACAGGGGAATCAGCCCCAGCATTTT
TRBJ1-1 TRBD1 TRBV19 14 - CASSTGQGYTEAFF TGTGCCAGTAGTACGGGACAGGGGTACACTGAAGCTTTCTTT
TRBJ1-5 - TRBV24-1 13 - CATSDSEISPQHF TGTGCCACCAGTGATTCAGAGATATCGCCCCAGCATTTT
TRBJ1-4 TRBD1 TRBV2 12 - CASKGQDEKLFF TGTGCCAGCAAAGGACAGGATGAAAAACTGTTTTTT
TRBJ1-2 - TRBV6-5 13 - CASSLRGSYGYTF TGTGCCAGCAGCCTGAGGGGGAGCTATGGCTACACCTTC
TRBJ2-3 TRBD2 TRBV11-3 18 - CASSLDGTSGGGTDTQYF TGTGCCAGCAGCTTAGACGGGACTAGCGGGGGAGGCACAGATACGCAGTATTTT